This entry is about one T cell receptor beta chain. The junction differs from germline at one of its ends, possibly a read error. Data came from immunoSEQ multiplex PCR; TCRdb stores just in-frame clones and leaves some out. The table lists some 140,000 clones, 88% of them singletons. This entry comes from a study of control samples from healthy donors and cancer patients. There are 13 residues in the CDR3. Germline lookup yields CDR1 LGHNA and CDR2 YNFKEQ. The chain carries TRBV4-2 and TRBJ2-1, with D hard to call. The TCR sequence derives from a woman aged 30 to 39 in good health. The sequenced material came from blood. CDR3 protein: CVSSPAVTFEQFF. Here the CDR3 DNA reads TGTGTCAGCAGCCCGGCGGTAACATTTGAGCAGTTCTTC.